The 17 T cell receptor beta chains below come from one sample, sequenced in a study of metastatic and nonmetastatic thyroid tumors. TCRdb ran MiXCR on the PCR reads. The sample includes tens of thousands of clones, about 25% of them seen just once. Prior to thyroid surgery, none of the patients had received any treatment. Input material: blood. The receptors originated from a female donor with papillary thyroid cancer or a benign thyroid nodule (not recorded which). Some clones in this sample may be carry-over from other donors' samples.

In this sample, this clone turned up many times. V is TRBV5-1 and J is TRBJ1-3; the D is unclear. V lost 3 bases to trimming and J lost 0 bases, with 10 bases between them. The CDR3 length is 15 residues. CDR1 and CDR2 (germline): SGHRS, YFSETQ. The CDR3 here is CASSSDVSSGNTIYF. CDR3 nucleotides: TGCGCCAGCAGCTCCGACGTCAGCTCTGGAAACACCATATATTTT.

This clone was recorded many times. The V gene is TRBV19, the J gene TRBJ1-2; the D gene is possibly TRBD1 (5 bases). Germline CDR1 and CDR2: LNHDA and SQIVND (reference sequence). V lost 0 bases and J lost 4, with 9 bases in between. This CDR3 is built from 14 residues. As DNA, the CDR3 is TGTGCCAGTAGTATAGACAGGGTTGCCTATGGCTACACCTTC. Its protein is CASSIDRVAYGYTF. Filled out from reference TRBV19 and TRBJ1-2, the complete variable domain reads DGGITQSPKYLFRKEGQNVTLSCEQNLNHDAMYWYRQDPGQGLRLIYYSQIVNDFQKGDIAEGYSVSREKKESFPLTVTSAQKNPTAFYLCASSIDRVAYGYTFGSGTRLTVV.

This chain joins TRBV19 and TRBJ1-1; D unclear. Germline lookup yields CDR1 LNHDA and CDR2 SQIVND (reference sequence). The CDR3 runs 14 residues. The V end lost 3 bases, the J end lost 4 bases, and 12 bases lay between the germline ends. The CDR3 nucleotides are TGTGCCAGTAGTATTAACTATGTGGTCACTGAAGCTTTCTTT. Its protein is CASSINYVVTEAFF.

Relative to its sample, this clone is medium-sized. The rearrangement uses TRBV7-2 and TRBJ2-7; D is unclear. Germline V gives CDR1 SGHTA, CDR2 FQGNSA. The ends were cut back, 4 bases at V and 3 bases at J, with 7 bases in the middle. The CDR3 extends over 12 amino acids. CDR3 residues: CASSSLGYEQYF. The CDR3 DNA follows: TGTGCCAGCAGCTCCTTAGGCTACGAGCAGTACTTC.

The sample holds many counts of this clone. A much larger clone lies a single base off, so this may be a read error. In the same sample, other DNA sequences code for this CDR3. The chain recombines TRBV19 with TRBJ2-5, with TRBD1 matching over 10 bases. Germline V gene sequence: CDR1 LNHDA, CDR2 SQIVND (reference sequence). The CDR3 contains 16 residues. V shed 4 bases and J 5 bases; nucleotides not matched to a gene: 10. The CDR3 is CASSKGQGKGSETQYF. The DNA of the CDR3 is TGTGCCAGTAGTAAGGGACAGGGGAAGGGGTCGGAGACCCAGTACTTC.

This clone showed up many times. An end of the junction differs from the germline gene, which may be a read error. This specimen includes other DNA sequences encoding the same CDR3. The CDR3 nucleotides are TGTGCCAGCAGGGGACAGGGAGGCTACAATGAGCAATTCTTC. It yields the protein CASRGQGGYNEQFF. The chain uses TRBV12-3 or TRBV12-4 and TRBJ2-1; 9 bases fit TRBD1. The CDR3 consists of 14 residues.

This clone was seen only once. The chain couples TRBV11-2 to TRBJ1-6; D remains unclear. CDR3 length: 13 amino acids. The V end was cut by 1 base, the J end by 6 bases, with 4 bases between. Germline values: CDR1 SGHAT, CDR2 FQNNGV. This CDR3 reads CASSLGPNSPLHF. The CDR3 bases are TGTGCCAGCAGCTTAGGTCCTAATTCACCCCTCCACTTT. Drawing the rest from reference TRBV11-2 and TRBJ1-6, the complete variable domain is EAGVAQSPRYKIIEKRQSVAFWCNPISGHATLYWYQQILGQGPKLLIQFQNNGVVDDSQLPKDRFSAERLKGVDSTLKIQPAKLEDSAVYLCASSLGPNSPLHFGNGTRLTVT.

As regards this clone: Given the absence of the conserved phenylalanine or tryptophan at the CDR3 end, a read error is likely. This rearrangement joins TRBV7-2 to TRBJ2-7, with TRBD1 as a possible D gene (6 bases). Germline V gives CDR1 SGHTA, CDR2 FQGNSA. Trimming removed 5 bases from V and 2 bases from J, with 13 bases in between. The CDR3 contains 14 residues. Here the CDR3 reads CASSLGGLTYEQYL. CDR3 sequence (DNA): TGTGCCAGCAGCCTAGGGGGATTAACCTACGAGCAGTACCTC.

This clone has a count of ten or more. V is TRBV18 and J is TRBJ2-2; TRBD1 might be the D (6 bases). Trimming removed 3 bases at V and 1 base at J, with 15 bases between. The CDR3 is 17 residues long. The germline V gene has CDR1 KGHSH and CDR2 LQKENI. The DNA of the CDR3 is TGTGCCAGCTCACCTAATTCCGGGACAAAGAACACCGGGGAGCTGTTTTTT. It translates to CASSPNSGTKNTGELFF.

This chain connects TRBV4-1 to TRBJ1-4; D not certain. The length of the CDR3 is 15 residues. Germline lookup yields CDR1 MGHRA and CDR2 YSYEKL. Between the trimmed V and J ends, which lost 4 bases and 0 bases, there was a span of 9 bases. In DNA, the CDR3 is TGCGCCAGCAGCCTATCCGGGACAACTAATGAAAAACTGTTTTTT. This translates into CASSLSGTTNEKLFF.

This clone turned up a few times. The chain combines TRBV15 with TRBJ1-1; possible D gene TRBD1, 6 bases. The V gene's germline CDR1 is LNHNV and CDR2 YYDKDF (reference sequence). V lost 0 bases and J lost 0, with 11 bases in between. CDR3 size: 16 residues. The CDR3 DNA follows: TGTGCCACCAGCAGAGATCGGGGGCAGGTGAACACTGAAGCTTTCTTT. Its protein is CATSRDRGQVNTEAFF. The full variable domain, completed using reference TRBV15 and TRBJ1-1, is DAMVIQNPRYQVTQFGKPVTLSCSQTLNHNVMYWYQQKSSQAPKLLFHYYDKDFNNEADTPDNFQSRRPNTSFCFLDIRSPGLGDTAMYLCATSRDRGQVNTEAFFGQGTRLTVV.

About this clone itself: The conserved phenylalanine or tryptophan normally closing the CDR3 is absent here, so this likely arose from a read error. V usage is TRBV12-3 or TRBV12-4 and J usage is TRBJ1-1; D perhaps matches TRBD1 (6 bases). The CDR3 has 14 amino acids. The CDR3 protein is CVSTRTESNTEAFC. CDR3 in DNA: TGTGTCAGCACTCGGACAGAATCTAACACTGAAGCTTTCTGT.

In its sample, this clone was seen many times. The chain has TRBV20-1 and TRBJ2-3; D gene uncertain. The germline V gene has CDR1 DFQATT and CDR2 SNEGSKA (reference sequence). The CDR3 extends over 12 amino acids. V dropped 3 bases and J dropped 6 bases, with 10 bases sitting between them. As DNA, the CDR3 is TGCAGTGCTAGTCTCTGGCGGGATACGCAGTATTTT. Encoded protein: CSASLWRDTQYF.

This clone came up many times. The V gene is TRBV19, the J gene TRBJ1-6; 8 bases agree with TRBD1. Germline V CDR1 and CDR2: LNHDA, SQIVND (reference sequence). The CDR3 is 14 amino acids. Germline trimming cut 5 bases from V and 8 bases from J; bases unmatched to any gene: 5. The CDR3 spells CASSLQGEHSPLHF. CDR3 bases: TGTGCCAGTAGTCTACAGGGGGAGCATTCACCCCTCCACTTT.

This clone was recorded at least ten times. Here the CDR3 reads CASGKGGANVLTF. The CDR3 DNA sequence: TGTGCTTCGGGGAAGGGTGGGGCCAACGTCCTGACTTTC. The V call is TRBV10-3, the J call TRBJ2-6; D perhaps matches TRBD2 (5 bases). The CDR3 contains 13 residues. Per the germline V gene, CDR1 is ENHRY and CDR2 is SYGVKD.

In its sample, this clone was seen many times. This rearrangement joins TRBV27 to TRBJ2-1; no firm D call. Germline CDR1 MNHEY, CDR2 SMNVEV (reference sequence). The CDR3 contains 15 residues. V lost 7 bases to trimming and J lost 0 bases, with 13 bases between them. CDR3 DNA: TGTGCCAGCACACCTTCAAGGAGCTCCTACAATGAGCAGTTCTTC. Protein: CASTPSRSSYNEQFF.

This clone was detected ten times or more. V and J are TRBV27 and TRBJ2-5; 10 bases match TRBD2. CDR3 length: 13 amino acids. Trimming cost V 6 bases and J 3 bases; bases outside gene matches: 1. The germline V gene encodes CDR1 MNHEY and CDR2 SMNVEV (reference sequence). The CDR3: CASRLAGKETQYF. The DNA for the CDR3 is TGTGCCAGCAGACTAGCGGGAAAAGAGACCCAGTACTTC.